These 2 T cell receptor beta chains were sequenced from one sample in a study of blood T cell repertoires in COVID-19. Generated by immunoSEQ multiplex PCR, the TCRdb table keeps only in-frame clones and is missing some. The data show about 250,000 clones, with 85% to 90% seen just once and less than 2% held by the top ten. The specimen sequenced was PBMCs or T cells enriched from blood (not recorded which). The receptors were gathered from a man aged 35 to 55 who had recovered from COVID-19.

The chain's CDR3 is CASSFAGQVYNEQFF. CDR3 DNA sequence: TGTGCCAGCAGTTTTGCCGGACAGGTCTACAATGAGCAGTTCTTC. This sequence joins TRBV28 and TRBJ2-1; 7 bases align to TRBD1. With 3 bases clipped from V and 3 bases from J, the junction kept 5 bases outside the gene matches. Germline V lookup: CDR1 MDHEN, CDR2 SYDVKM. The CDR3 covers 15 residues. The full variable domain, its missing parts supplied by reference TRBV28 and TRBJ2-1, is DVKVTQSSRYLVKRTGEKVFLECVQDMDHENMFWYRQDPGLGLRLIYFSYDVKMKEKGDIPEGYSVSREKKERFSLILESASTNQTSMYLCASSFAGQVYNEQFFGPGTRLTVL.

This clone has just one count. The rearrangement uses TRBV10-3 and TRBJ2-7; 9 nucleotides line up with TRBD2. CDR1 ENHRY and CDR2 SYGVKD come from the germline V gene. V gave up 4 bases and J gave up 0 bases; unmatched junction bases: 1. This CDR3 region has 14 residues. The CDR3 DNA is TGTGCCATCAGTGGACTAGCGGACTCCTACGAGCAGTACTTC. This translates into CAISGLADSYEQYF.